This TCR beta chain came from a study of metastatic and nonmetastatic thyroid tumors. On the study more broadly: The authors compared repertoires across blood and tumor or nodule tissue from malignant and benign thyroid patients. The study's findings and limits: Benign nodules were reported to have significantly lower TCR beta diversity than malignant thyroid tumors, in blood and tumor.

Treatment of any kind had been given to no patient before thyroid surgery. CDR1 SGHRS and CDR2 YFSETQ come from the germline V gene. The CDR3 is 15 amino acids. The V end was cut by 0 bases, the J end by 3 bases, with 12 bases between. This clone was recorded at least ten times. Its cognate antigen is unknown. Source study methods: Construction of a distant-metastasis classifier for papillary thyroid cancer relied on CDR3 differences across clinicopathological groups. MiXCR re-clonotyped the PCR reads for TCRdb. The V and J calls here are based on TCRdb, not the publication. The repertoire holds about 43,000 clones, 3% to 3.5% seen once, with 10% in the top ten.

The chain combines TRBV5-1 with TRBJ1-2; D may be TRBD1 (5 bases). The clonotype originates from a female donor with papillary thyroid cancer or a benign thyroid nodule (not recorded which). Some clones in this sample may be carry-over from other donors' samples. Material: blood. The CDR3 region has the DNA TGCGCCAGCAGCTTGGGATGGGGCACCGACTATGGCTACACCTTC. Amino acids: CASSLGWGTDYGYTF.